This T cell receptor beta chain was sequenced during a study of cytomegalovirus exposure and HLA in healthy donors. As for the study in general: Inside one of the first data releases sat 75 million to 100 million unique TCRs taken from HLA-typed donors. Findings and caveats of the study: Analysis was performed later, and it showed HLA-associated TCR beta chains to be more clonally expanded than equally common others.

On this clone itself: Its matching antigen is unknown.

Primers for the PCR totalled 60 Vbeta and 13 Jbeta. TCRdb's table, derived via immunoSEQ multiplex PCR, lists solely in-frame clones and lacks some. The sample holds about 140,000 clones, 88% seen once. V shed 2 bases, J shed 4 bases, and the junction held 3 bases outside the gene matches. The CDR3 has 15 residues. Looked up from germline, CDR1 is MNHEY and CDR2 is SVGAGI. The receptor was isolated from a woman aged 40 to 50 in good health and CMV-seronegative. The chain combines TRBV6-5 with TRBJ2-5; 11 bases are a match to TRBD1. Sequenced material: PBMCs. The CDR3 DNA sequence: TGTGCCAGCAGTTACCGAGGGACAGGGGGAGAGACCCAGTACTTC. Its translation: CASSYRGTGGETQYF.